One sample yielded the 29 T cell receptor beta chains listed below, sequenced in a study of T cell responses to AZD1222 COVID-19 vaccine. Profiling relied on immunoSEQ multiplex PCR, and the TCRdb table lists in-frame clones only, not all of them. The sample contains roughly 110,000 clones, roughly 91% of which appear only once. The sample was peripheral blood, taken 28 days after the second AZD1222 dose. Every receptor here comes from an adult who received the AZD1222 COVID-19 vaccine.

This chain links TRBV7-8 with TRBJ2-3; possible D gene TRBD1, 5 bases. This CDR3 is built from 15 residues. Trimming stripped 6 bases from V and 0 bases from J, with 13 bases between. The germline V gene has CDR1 SGHVS and CDR2 FQNEAQ. The CDR3 sequence is CASRLRVSSTDTQYF. Here the CDR3 DNA reads TGTGCCAGCAGGCTCAGGGTGTCGAGCACAGATACGCAGTATTTT.

The chain carries TRBV3-1 (or the pseudogene TRBV3-2) and TRBJ1-4; the D gene is possibly TRBD1 (5 bases). The CDR3 covers 14 residues. The V end was cut by 1 base, the J end by 8 bases, with 11 bases between. Germline-derived CDR1 and CDR2 are LGHDT and YNNKEL (reference sequence). The CDR3 DNA reads as TGTGCCAGCAGCCAAGGCGGGGGTGGAGAAAAACTGTTTTTT. As protein: CASSQGGGGEKLFF.

The chain couples TRBV9 to TRBJ1-6, with 10 bases identical to TRBD1. V was clipped by 4 bases and J by 9 bases; unmatched bases: 7. The CDR3 has 15 residues. Looked up from germline, CDR1 is SGDLS and CDR2 is YYNGEE. CDR3 protein: CASSPTGGSTSPLHF. The CDR3, as DNA: TGTGCCAGCAGCCCGACAGGGGGCTCGACTTCACCCCTCCACTTT.

The chain couples TRBV19 to TRBJ1-5; D uncertain. CDR1 is LNHDA and CDR2 is SQIVND in the germline V gene (reference sequence). This CDR3 contains 15 residues. The V end lost 9 bases, the J end lost 2 bases, and 17 bases lay between the germline ends. The CDR3 DNA reads as TGTGCCAGCGTCGCCCTGACCGGGGGCAATCAGCCCCAGCATTTT. Translating gives CASVALTGGNQPQHF.

This clone was recorded only once. The chain uses TRBV7-2 and TRBJ2-5, with a possible D match to TRBD1 (6 bases). Germline CDR1 reads SGHTA; CDR2 reads FQGNSA. The V end was cut by 3 bases, the J end by 2 bases, with 10 bases between. The CDR3 is 14 amino acids. CDR3 residues: CASSFQGGQETQYF. CDR3 coding DNA: TGTGCCAGCAGCTTTCAAGGGGGACAAGAGACCCAGTACTTC.

This chain joins TRBV4-1 and TRBJ1-2, with 9 bases identical to TRBD1. CDR1 and CDR2 (germline): MGHRA, YSYEKL. After removal of 5 bases from V and 5 bases from J, the junction contained 9 bases not matched to a gene. The CDR3 totals 15 residues. In DNA, the CDR3 is TGCGCCAGCAGCGAAACTGGACAGGGGCGGTATGGCTACACCTTC. Amino acid sequence: CASSETGQGRYGYTF.

This chain connects TRBV6-4 to TRBJ2-3, with 9 positions matching TRBD2. Germline V lookup: CDR1 MRHNA, CDR2 SNTAGT. The CDR3 has 16 residues. The V segment lost 0 bases and the J segment 5 bases; nucleotides outside the gene matches: 6. CDR3: CASSDSAGGTLDTQYF. CDR3 sequence (DNA): TGTGCCAGCAGTGACTCGGCGGGGGGGACCCTAGATACGCAGTATTTT.

The rearrangement links TRBV7-4 to TRBJ1-1; D is ambiguous. Looked up from germline, CDR1 is SGHVT and CDR2 is SQSDAQ. V lost 6 bases and J lost 3, with 17 bases in between. The CDR3 sequence is 15 residues long. Written as DNA, the CDR3 is TGTGCCAGCAGGAACCAAACGAACATAGACACTGAAGCTTTCTTT. This gives the protein CASRNQTNIDTEAFF.

This chain connects TRBV29-1 to TRBJ2-1; no clear D gene. The V gene lost 1 base and the J gene lost 3 bases, with 4 bases spanning the gap. In germline, CDR1 is SQVTM, CDR2 ANQGSEA. The CDR3 runs 12 residues. CDR3 residues: CSVEAFYNEQFF. CDR3 nucleotides: TGCAGCGTTGAAGCCTTCTACAATGAGCAGTTCTTC.

This sequence joins TRBV10-2 and TRBJ2-1; 9 nucleotides line up with TRBD2. Trimming took 6 bases from V and 0 from J; bases not matched to a gene: 12. CDR3 length: 18 amino acids. Per germline, CDR1 WSHSY and CDR2 SAAADI. CDR3 in amino acids: CASRVYSSGVRSYNEQFF. The CDR3 region has the DNA TGCGCCAGCAGGGTGTACTCTAGCGGGGTACGCTCCTACAATGAGCAGTTCTTC.

The V call is TRBV18, the J call TRBJ1-1, with D possibly TRBD1 on 6 matching bases. This CDR3 is built from 15 residues. V gave up 6 bases and J gave up 4 bases, with 18 bases separating them. Germline-derived CDR1 and CDR2 are KGHSH and LQKENI. The CDR3 coding sequence is TGTGCCAGCTCCAGTTTAGGGACAATGGGCACTGAAGCTTTCTTT. It codes for CASSSLGTMGTEAFF. Filled out from reference TRBV18 and TRBJ1-1, the complete variable domain reads NAGVMQNPRHLVRRRGQEARLRCSPMKGHSHVYWYRQLPEEGLKFMVYLQKENIIDESGMPKERFSAEFPKEGPSILRIQQVVRGDSAAYFCASSSLGTMGTEAFFGQGTRLTVV.

The V call is TRBV21-1, the J call TRBJ1-4; TRBD1 is taken as the D call from the table, unchecked against the DNA. TRBV21-1 represents a pseudogene. The CDR3 covers 16 residues. CDR3 DNA sequence: TGTGCCAGCAGCTGGACATCCGGGCCCTTTAATGAAAAACTGTTTTTT. Encoded protein: CASSWTSGPFNEKLFF.

The J gene is TRBJ1-4, the V gene TRBV6-6; tentative D call: TRBD1 (6 bases). The germline CDR1 and CDR2 sequences are MNHNY and SVGAGI (reference sequence). The length of the CDR3 is 15 residues. Trimming cost V 6 bases and J 3 bases, with 14 bases left between them. The CDR3 loop reads CASRQQGSANEKLFF. In DNA form, the CDR3 reads TGTGCCAGCAGACAACAGGGCTCCGCTAATGAAAAACTGTTTTTT.

This sequence joins TRBV7-8 and TRBJ2-7; 7 nucleotides agree with TRBD2. V was clipped by 0 bases and J by 3 bases; unmatched bases: 8. Germline V lookup: CDR1 SGHVS, CDR2 FQNEAQ. This CDR3 comprises 16 residues. The DNA for the CDR3 is TGTGCCAGCAGCTTAGCCCTCGTAGCGGGCCTCTACGAGCAGTACTTC. Protein: CASSLALVAGLYEQYF.

The chain couples TRBV7-9 to TRBJ2-2; D possibly corresponds to TRBD1 (6 bases). Trimming took 5 bases from V and 5 from J, leaving 15 bases between them. CDR3 length equals 15 residues. The germline V gene has CDR1 SEHNR and CDR2 FQNEAQ (reference sequence). The CDR3 DNA reads TGTGCCAGCAGCCGTCGGACAGAAAAAACCGGGGAGCTGTTTTTT. As protein: CASSRRTEKTGELFF. The entire variable domain, with the rest obtained from reference TRBV7-9 and TRBJ2-2, is as follows: DTGVSQNPRHKITKRGQNVTFRCDPISEHNRLYWYRQTLGQGPEFLTYFQNEAQLEKSRLLSDRFSAERPKGSFSTLEIQRTEQGDSAMYLCASSRRTEKTGELFFGEGSRLTVL.

The chain employs TRBV7-3 and TRBJ2-2; D is perhaps TRBD1 or TRBD2 (5 bases each). Germline lookup yields CDR1 SGHTA and CDR2 FQGTGA. There are 13 residues in the CDR3. CDR3 sequence reads: CATTDGTTGELFF. The CDR3 DNA reads as TGTGCAACGACGGACGGGACCACCGGGGAGCTGTTTTTT.

The chain recombines TRBV5-1 with TRBJ1-4; tentative D call: TRBD1 (5 bases). V dropped 1 base and J dropped 7 bases, with 23 bases sitting between them. Germline CDR1 reads SGHRS; CDR2 reads YFSETQ. CDR3 length equals 18 residues. CDR3 DNA: TGCGCCAGCAGCTTGCTGTCTCCGACAGTGGGATCAGGTGAAAAACTGTTTTTT. Protein: CASSLLSPTVGSGEKLFF.

Comments on this clone: Relative to the germline gene, one junction end is altered; a read error may explain this. V and J are TRBV7-9 and TRBJ1-1; D might be TRBD1 (5 bases). Germline-derived CDR1 and CDR2 are SEHNR and FQNEAQ (reference sequence). This CDR3 is built from 13 residues. CDR3 in amino acids: CASSRVPRELVSF. CDR3 DNA sequence: TGTGCCAGCAGCCGAGTACCCAGGGAGTTGGTTTCCTTT. Variable domain in full (rest from reference TRBV7-9 and TRBJ1-1): DTGVSQNPRHKITKRGQNVTFRCDPISEHNRLYWYRQTLGQGPEFLTYFQNEAQLEKSRLLSDRFSAERPKGSFSTLEIQRTEQGDSAMYLCASSRVPRELVSFGQGTRLTVV.

This clone was picked up one time. J is TRBJ2-5 and V is TRBV3-1 (or the pseudogene TRBV3-2), with a tentative D call TRBD2 (5 bases). The CDR3 spans 14 residues. V was pared by 4 bases and J by 5 bases, with 14 bases between. Germline V gives CDR1 LGHDT, CDR2 YNNKEL (reference sequence). The CDR3 region is CASSLTRRWETQYF. Written as DNA, the CDR3 is TGTGCCAGCAGCCTAACTAGGAGGTGGGAGACCCAGTACTTC.

The V call is TRBV3-1 (or the pseudogene TRBV3-2), the J call TRBJ1-2; perhaps TRBD1 as D (5 bases). Germline CDR1 reads LGHDT; CDR2 reads YNNKEL (reference sequence). The CDR3 totals 13 residues. Between the trimmed V and J ends, which lost 3 bases and 4 bases, there was a span of 9 bases. The CDR3, as DNA: TGTGCCAGCAGCCAGGACACAGGCTATGGCTACACCTTC. Amino acids: CASSQDTGYGYTF.

This clone was found once. The gene calls are TRBV5-1 and TRBJ1-1, with D perhaps matching TRBD1 (5 bases). Trimming took 1 base from V and 4 from J, leaving 14 bases between them. The germline CDR1 and CDR2 sequences are SGHRS and YFSETQ. The CDR3 covers 15 residues. The chain's CDR3 is CASSLRGAGSTEAFF. In DNA form, the CDR3 reads TGCGCCAGCAGCTTGCGCGGGGCGGGGAGCACTGAAGCTTTCTTT.

This clone showed up just once. J is TRBJ2-7 and V is TRBV10-3, with D perhaps being TRBD1 or TRBD2 (5 bases each). The CDR3 contains 12 residues. The germline CDR1 and CDR2 sequences are ENHRY and SYGVKD. Trimming cost V 0 bases and J 6 bases, with 6 bases left between them. The CDR3 loop reads CAISESRGEQYF. The DNA for the CDR3 is TGTGCCATCAGTGAGTCGAGGGGCGAGCAGTACTTC.

The chain carries TRBV7-9 and TRBJ1-2; D is uncertain. V was shortened by 8 bases and J by 6 bases, with 13 bases between the two germline ends. The CDR3 covers 12 residues. Germline V CDR1 and CDR2: SEHNR, FQNEAQ (reference sequence). CDR3 coding DNA: TGTGCCAGCTCGGAGGTCGTGGATGGCTACACCTTC. Translating gives CASSEVVDGYTF. Together with reference TRBV7-9 and TRBJ1-2, the CDR3 gives the full variable domain: DTGVSQNPRHKITKRGQNVTFRCDPISEHNRLYWYRQTLGQGPEFLTYFQNEAQLEKSRLLSDRFSAERPKGSFSTLEIQRTEQGDSAMYLCASSEVVDGYTFGSGTRLTVV.

The chain combines TRBV18 with TRBJ2-5, with D possibly being TRBD1 (5 bases). Germline V gives CDR1 KGHSH, CDR2 LQKENI. The ends were cut back, 8 bases at V and 1 base at J, with 11 bases in the middle. The CDR3 is 13 amino acids. CDR3 sequence: CASGHRTQETQYF. The CDR3, as DNA: TGTGCCAGCGGACACAGGACCCAAGAGACCCAGTACTTC.

The gene calls are TRBV3-1 (or the pseudogene TRBV3-2) and TRBJ1-2, with 7 bases identical to TRBD1. Trimming took 1 base from V and 8 from J; bases not matched to a gene: 10. CDR1 is LGHDT, CDR2 YNNKEL, per germline (reference sequence). This CDR3 contains 15 residues. The CDR3 reads CASSQVAARGQGYTF. In DNA form, the CDR3 reads TGTGCCAGCAGCCAAGTCGCCGCGAGGGGGCAAGGCTACACCTTC.

The V and J genes are TRBV2 and TRBJ1-1, with a possible D match to TRBD1 (5 bases). The CDR3 consists of 11 residues. Trimming shortened V by 6 bases and J by 6 bases, and 8 bases separated the two germline ends. CDR1 is SNHLY and CDR2 is FYNNEI in the germline V gene. CDR3 nucleotide sequence: TGTGCCAGCAGGGGACTCGCTGAAGCTTTCTTT. It is translated as CASRGLAEAFF.

This sequence joins TRBV7-3 and TRBJ2-3; 8 nucleotides line up with TRBD2. The V segment lost 5 bases and the J segment 2 bases; nucleotides outside the gene matches: 3. This CDR3 contains 14 residues. CDR1 is SGHTA and CDR2 is FQGTGA in the germline V gene. The CDR3 coding sequence is TGTGCCAGCAGCGGCGGGGGGCCCACAGATACGCAGTATTTT. This sequence encodes CASSGGGPTDTQYF. The variable domain in full, with the rest retrieved from reference TRBV7-3 and TRBJ2-3, is GAGVSQTPSNKVTEKGKYVELRCDPISGHTALYWYRQSLGQGPEFLIYFQGTGAADDSGLPNDRFFAVRPEGSVSTLKIQRTERGDSAVYLCASSGGGPTDTQYFGPGTRLTVL.

The chain carries TRBV6-1 and TRBJ1-5; D is perhaps TRBD1 (6 bases). This CDR3 contains 15 residues. The V end was cut by 3 bases, the J end by 6 bases, with 15 bases between. Germline V lookup: CDR1 MNHNS, CDR2 SASEGT. The CDR3 here is CASSEAGANVQPQHF. Written as DNA, the CDR3 is TGTGCCAGCAGTGAGGCGGGGGCGAACGTTCAGCCCCAGCATTTT.

V gene TRBV2 combines with J gene TRBJ2-1; D gene ambiguous. The CDR3 is 14 residues long. Germline V gene lookup returns CDR1 SNHLY and CDR2 FYNNEI. Trimming shortened V by 6 bases and J by 4 bases, and 13 bases separated the two germline ends. CDR3 amino acids: CASRGTWGYNEQFF. The CDR3 DNA follows: TGTGCCAGCAGAGGCACCTGGGGTTACAATGAGCAGTTCTTC.